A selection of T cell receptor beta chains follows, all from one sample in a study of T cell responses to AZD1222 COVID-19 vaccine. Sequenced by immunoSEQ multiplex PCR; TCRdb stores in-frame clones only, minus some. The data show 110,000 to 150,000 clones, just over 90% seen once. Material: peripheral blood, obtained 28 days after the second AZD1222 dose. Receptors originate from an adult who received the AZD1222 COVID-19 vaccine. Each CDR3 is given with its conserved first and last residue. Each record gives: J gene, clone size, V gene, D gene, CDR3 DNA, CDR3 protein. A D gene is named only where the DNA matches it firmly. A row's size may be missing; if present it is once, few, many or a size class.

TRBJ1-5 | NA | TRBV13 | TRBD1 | TGTGCCAGCAGTTTAGGGGGCTTGGGCAATCAGCCCCAGCATTTT | CASSLGGLGNQPQHF
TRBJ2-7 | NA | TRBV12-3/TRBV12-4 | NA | TGTGCCAGCAGCCTAAATATTAGGGGCGAGCAGTACTTC | CASSLNIRGEQYF
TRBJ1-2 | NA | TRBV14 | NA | TGTGCCAGCAGCCAAGATGGAGGGCGCGGGGGCTACACCTTC | CASSQDGGRGGYTF
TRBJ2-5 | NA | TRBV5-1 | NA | TGCGCCAGCACCCAGGGATATGAAGAGACCCAGTACTTC | CASTQGYEETQYF
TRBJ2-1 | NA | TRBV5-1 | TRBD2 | TGCGCCAGCAGCTTAGCGGGAGTTGAATGGAATGAGCAGTTCTTC | CASSLAGVEWNEQFF
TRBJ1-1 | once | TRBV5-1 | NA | TGCGCCAGCAGCTTCAGGGACCCAACTGCGGGGACTGAAGCTTTCTTT | CASSFRDPTAGTEAFF
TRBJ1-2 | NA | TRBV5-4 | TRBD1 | TGTGCCAGCAGCATAGACAGGGGTAACAACTATGGCTACACCTTC | CASSIDRGNNYGYTF
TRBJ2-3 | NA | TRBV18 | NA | TGTGCCAGCTCCCCATACACAGATACGCAGTATTTT | CASSPYTDTQYF
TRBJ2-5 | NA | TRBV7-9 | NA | TGTGCCAGCAGCTCAAACCGGGACCCTTCAGAGACCCAGTACTTC | CASSSNRDPSETQYF
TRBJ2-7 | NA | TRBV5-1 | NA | TGCGCCAGCAGCTTGGAGCTAGTCGCCTACGAGCAGTACTTC | CASSLELVAYEQYF
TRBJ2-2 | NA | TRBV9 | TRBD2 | TGTGCCAGCAGCACTAGCGGGAGGGACACCGGGGAGCTGTTTTTT | CASSTSGRDTGELFF
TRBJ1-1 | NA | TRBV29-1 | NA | TGCAGCGTTGAAGAACCCGGACGGGTGAACACTGAAGCTTTCTTT | CSVEEPGRVNTEAFF
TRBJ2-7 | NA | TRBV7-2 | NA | TGTGCCAGCAGCTTAGGGTGGGCAGGGTCCTACGAGCAGTACTTC | CASSLGWAGSYEQYF
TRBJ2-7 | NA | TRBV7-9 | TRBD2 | TGTGCCAGCAGCTTAGGCCGGGAGGCCGGAGGTTACGAGCAGTACTTC | CASSLGREAGGYEQYF
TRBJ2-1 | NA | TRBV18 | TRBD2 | TGTGCCAGCTCACCCCGGACTAGCGCCTTGAGCTCCTACAATGAGCAGTTCTTC | CASSPRTSALSSYNEQFF
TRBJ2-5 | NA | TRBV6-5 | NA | TGTGCCAGCCACAGGAGGGGGACCCAAGAGACCCAGTACTTC | CASHRRGTQETQYF
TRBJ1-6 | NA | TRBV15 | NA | TGTGCCACCAGCACATTCCTCAGCTCCTATAATTCACCCCTCCACTTT | CATSTFLSSYNSPLHF
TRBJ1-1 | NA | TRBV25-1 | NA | TGTGCCAGCAGTGAATTTCAGGCGAGCACTGAAGCTTTCTTT | CASSEFQASTEAFF
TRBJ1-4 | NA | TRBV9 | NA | TGTGCCAGCAGCGTAGGGGGAGGGAATGAAAAACTGTTTTTT | CASSVGGGNEKLFF
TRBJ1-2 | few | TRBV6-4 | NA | TGTGCCAGCAGCCTAGACGGAAACTATGGCTACACCTTC | CASSLDGNYGYTF
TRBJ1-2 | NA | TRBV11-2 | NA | TGTGCCAGCAGCTTAGATCTGCCAGGGAAAGGCTACACCTTC | CASSLDLPGKGYTF
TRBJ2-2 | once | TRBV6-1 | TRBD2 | TGTGCCAGCAGTGGAGGACCTCCGGGGGGGACCGGGGAGCTGTTTTTT | CASSGGPPGGTGELFF
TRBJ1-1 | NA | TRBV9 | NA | TGTGCCAGCAGCTCCAGGTTTAACACTGAAGCTTTCTTT | CASSSRFNTEAFF
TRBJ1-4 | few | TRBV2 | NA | TGTGCCAGCAGTACGGATCTGGGGGAAAAACTGTTTTTT | CASSTDLGEKLFF
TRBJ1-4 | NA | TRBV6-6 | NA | TGTGCCAGCAAACTTGATGAAAAACTGTTTTTT | CASKLDEKLFF
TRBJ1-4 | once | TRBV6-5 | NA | TGTGCCAGCAGTAACAGCCTTAGGGCTGAAAAACTGTTTTTT | CASSNSLRAEKLFF
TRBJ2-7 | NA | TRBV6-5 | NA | TGTGCCAGCAGAACCCGAGAACAGGGGAGGGAGTACTTC | CASRTREQGREYF
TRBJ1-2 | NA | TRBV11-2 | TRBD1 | TGTGCCAGCAGCATGACCCGGGACAGGGGAGGGTATGGCTACACCTTC | CASSMTRDRGGYGYTF
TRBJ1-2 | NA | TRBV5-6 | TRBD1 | TGTGCCAGCAGCCCCGAGGACAGGGCCTTCTATGGCTACACCTTC | CASSPEDRAFYGYTF
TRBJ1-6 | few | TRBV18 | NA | TGTGCCAGCTCCCTATCCGGCGCCCTGAATTCACCCCTCCACTTT | CASSLSGALNSPLHF
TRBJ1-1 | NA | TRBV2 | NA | TGTGCCAGCAGTGGTAACGGGCAGAATACTGAAGCTTTCTTT | CASSGNGQNTEAFF
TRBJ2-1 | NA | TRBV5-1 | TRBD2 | TGCGCCAGCAGCGGGACTAGCGGGAGGGAAAATGAGCAGTTCTTC | CASSGTSGRENEQFF
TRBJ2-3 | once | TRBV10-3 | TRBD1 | TGTGCCATCAGTGAGACTGGACAGGGGGCATCAGATACGCAGTATTTT | CAISETGQGASDTQYF
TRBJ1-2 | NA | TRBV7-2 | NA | TGTGCCAGCAGCTTAGGGCAGTATGGCTACACCTTC | CASSLGQYGYTF
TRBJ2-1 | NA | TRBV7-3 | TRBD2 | TGTGCCAGCAGCACACCGGGACTACACATGAACAATGAGCAGTTCTTC | CASSTPGLHMNNEQFF
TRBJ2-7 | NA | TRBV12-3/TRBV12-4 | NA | TGTGCCAGCAGTTTTAGTTTCTACGAGCAGTACTTC | CASSFSFYEQYF
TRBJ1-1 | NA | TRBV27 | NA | TGTGCCAGCAGTTTACAGGGGCTGAACACTGAAGCTTTCTTT | CASSLQGLNTEAFF
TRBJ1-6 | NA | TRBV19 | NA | TGTGCCAGCCTCGACAGGAGCTCCTATAATTCACCCCTCCACTTT | CASLDRSSYNSPLHF
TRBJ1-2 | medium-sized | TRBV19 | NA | TGTGCCAGTAGTATAGATCCGGGCAATCGATACACCTTC | CASSIDPGNRYTF
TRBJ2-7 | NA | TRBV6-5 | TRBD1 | TGTGCCAGCAGTTACGGGACAGGGAGTCGCGAGCAGTACTTC | CASSYGTGSREQYF
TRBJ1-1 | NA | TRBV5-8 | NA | TGTGCCAGCAGCTTTGGGGGTTACACTGAAGCTTTCTTT | CASSFGGYTEAFF
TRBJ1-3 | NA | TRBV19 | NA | TGTGCCAGTACCAGGTTCTTTGGAAACACCATATATTTT | CASTRFFGNTIYF
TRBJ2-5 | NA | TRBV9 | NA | TGTGCCAGCAGCGTAGGCGCTAGCGTGGAGACCCAGTACTTC | CASSVGASVETQYF
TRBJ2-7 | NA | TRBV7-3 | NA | TGTGCCAGCAGCTTTGCGTCCGGGGTTCAATACGAGCAGTACTTC | CASSFASGVQYEQYF
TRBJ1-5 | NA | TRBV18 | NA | TGTGCCAGCTCGTACAGCGATCGGCCCCAGCATTTT | CASSYSDRPQHF
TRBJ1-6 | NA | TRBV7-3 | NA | TGTGCCAGCAGCCAAGGGGTTGGGTCCGGGGATTCACCCCTCCACTTT | CASSQGVGSGDSPLHF
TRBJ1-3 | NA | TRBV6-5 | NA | TGTGCCAGCAGTTATGACCCGATCTCTGGAAACACCATATATTTT | CASSYDPISGNTIYF
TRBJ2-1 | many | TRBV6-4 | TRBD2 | TGTGCCAGCAGTGAAACAACTAGCGCCGAGCAGTTCTTC | CASSETTSAEQFF
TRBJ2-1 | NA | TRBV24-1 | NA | TGTGCCACGTCGGAGAAGGCAGCAAATGAGCAGTTCTTC | CATSEKAANEQFF
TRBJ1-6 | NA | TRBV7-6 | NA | TGTGCCAGCAGCTTATATGGGAATTCACCCCTCCACTTT | CASSLYGNSPLHF